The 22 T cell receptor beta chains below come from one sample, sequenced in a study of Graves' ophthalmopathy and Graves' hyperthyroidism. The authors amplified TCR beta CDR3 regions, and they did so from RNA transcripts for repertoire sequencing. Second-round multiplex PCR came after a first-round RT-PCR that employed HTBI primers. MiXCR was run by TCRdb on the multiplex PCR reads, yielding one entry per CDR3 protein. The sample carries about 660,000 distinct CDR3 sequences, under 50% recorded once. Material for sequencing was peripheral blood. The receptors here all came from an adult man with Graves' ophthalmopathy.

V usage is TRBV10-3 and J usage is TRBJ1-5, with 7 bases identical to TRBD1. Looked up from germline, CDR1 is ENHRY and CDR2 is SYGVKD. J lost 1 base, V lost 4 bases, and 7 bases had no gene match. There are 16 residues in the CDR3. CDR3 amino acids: CAISAETGRSNQPQHF. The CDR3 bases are TGTGCCATCAGTGCCGAGACAGGGCGGAGCAATCAGCCCCAGCATTTT.

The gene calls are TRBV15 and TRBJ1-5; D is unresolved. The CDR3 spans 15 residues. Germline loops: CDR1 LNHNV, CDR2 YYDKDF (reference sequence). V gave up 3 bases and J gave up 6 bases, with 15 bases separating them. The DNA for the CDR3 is TGTGCCACCAGCAGCTTGTTCTTGGGAGCTCAGCCCCAGCATTTT. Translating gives CATSSLFLGAQPQHF.

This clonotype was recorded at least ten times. The CDR3 DNA is TGTGCCAGCAGCTTAGCGATAATGGGGGGTGATGGCTACACCTTC. It specifies CASSLAIMGGDGYTF. The chain is built from TRBV7-2 and TRBJ1-2; maybe TRBD1 (5 bases). From germline, CDR1 is SGHTA and CDR2 FQGNSA. The CDR3 spans 15 residues. The V gene lost 0 bases and the J gene lost 6 bases, with 14 bases spanning the gap. Variable domain in full (rest from reference TRBV7-2 and TRBJ1-2): GAGVSQSPSNKVTEKGKDVELRCDPISGHTALYWYRQSLGQGLEFLIYFQGNSAPDKSGLPSDRFSAERTGGSVSTLTIQRTQQEDSAVYLCASSLAIMGGDGYTFGSGTRLTVV.

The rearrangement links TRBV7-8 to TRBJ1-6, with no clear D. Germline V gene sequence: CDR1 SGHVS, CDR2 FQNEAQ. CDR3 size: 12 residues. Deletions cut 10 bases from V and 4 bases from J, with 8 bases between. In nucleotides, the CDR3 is TGTGCCACTTCCGGGTATAATTCACCCCTCCACTTT. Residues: CATSGYNSPLHF.

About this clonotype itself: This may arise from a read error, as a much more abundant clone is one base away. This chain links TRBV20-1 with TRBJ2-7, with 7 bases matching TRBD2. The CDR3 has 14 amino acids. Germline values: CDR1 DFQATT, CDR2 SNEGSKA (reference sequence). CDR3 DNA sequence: TGCAGCGCTGCCCCGGGACGGGGGGTAGGAGAGCAGTACTTC. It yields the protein CSAAPGRGVGEQYF.

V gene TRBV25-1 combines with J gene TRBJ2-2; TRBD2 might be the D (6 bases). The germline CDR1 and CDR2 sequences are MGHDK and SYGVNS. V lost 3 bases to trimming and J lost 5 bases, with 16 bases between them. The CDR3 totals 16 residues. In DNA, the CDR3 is TGTGCCAGCAGTGACAGGGACGGAGGACTAACCGGGGAGCTGTTTTTT. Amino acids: CASSDRDGGLTGELFF.

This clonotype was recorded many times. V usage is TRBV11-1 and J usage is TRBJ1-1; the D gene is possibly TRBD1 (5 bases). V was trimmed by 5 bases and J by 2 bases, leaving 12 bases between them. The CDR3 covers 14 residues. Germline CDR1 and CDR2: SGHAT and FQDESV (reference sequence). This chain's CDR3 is CASSPWTTNTEAFF. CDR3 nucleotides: TGTGCCAGCAGCCCATGGACAACTAACACTGAAGCTTTCTTT.

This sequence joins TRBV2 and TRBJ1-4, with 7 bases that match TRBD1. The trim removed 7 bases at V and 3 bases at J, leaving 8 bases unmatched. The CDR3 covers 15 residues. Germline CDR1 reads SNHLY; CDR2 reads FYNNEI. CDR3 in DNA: TGTGCCAGCAAACCCAGACAGGGAGCTAATGAAAAACTGTTTTTT. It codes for CASKPRQGANEKLFF.

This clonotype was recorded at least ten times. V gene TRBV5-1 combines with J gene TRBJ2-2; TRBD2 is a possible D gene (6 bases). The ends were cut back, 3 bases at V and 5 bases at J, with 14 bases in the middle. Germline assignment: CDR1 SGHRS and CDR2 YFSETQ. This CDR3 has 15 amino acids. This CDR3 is CASSSGLPGTGELFF. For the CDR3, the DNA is TGCGCCAGCAGCTCGGGACTGCCGGGGACCGGGGAGCTGTTTTTT.

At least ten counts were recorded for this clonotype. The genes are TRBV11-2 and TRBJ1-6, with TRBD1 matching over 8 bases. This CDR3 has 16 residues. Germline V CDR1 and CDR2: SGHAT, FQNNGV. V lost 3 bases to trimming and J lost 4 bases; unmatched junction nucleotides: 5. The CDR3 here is CASSLTGAPYNSPLHF. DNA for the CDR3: TGTGCCAGCAGCTTGACAGGGGCGCCATATAATTCACCCCTCCACTTT.

Here the CDR3 reads CASRTRSLIPETGKYGYTF. In DNA form, the CDR3 reads TGTGCCAGTAGAACTAGAAGCCTAATCCCGGAGACAGGGAAGTATGGCTACACCTTC. This chain uses TRBV19 with TRBJ1-2, with 7 bases matching TRBD1. CDR3 length: 19 amino acids. Germline CDR1 is LNHDA and CDR2 is SQIVND (reference sequence). Trimming took 6 bases from V and 5 from J; bases not matched to a gene: 24.

The DNA of the CDR3 is TGTGCCAGTAGGCAAGGGGTGGGGGGGACTGAAGCTTTCTTT. Its protein product is CASRQGVGGTEAFF. V gene TRBV19 combines with J gene TRBJ1-1, with a possible D match to TRBD1 (5 bases). This CDR3 comprises 14 residues. V lost 6 bases, J lost 5 bases, and 16 bases lay in between. CDR1 and CDR2 (germline): LNHDA, SQIVND (reference sequence).

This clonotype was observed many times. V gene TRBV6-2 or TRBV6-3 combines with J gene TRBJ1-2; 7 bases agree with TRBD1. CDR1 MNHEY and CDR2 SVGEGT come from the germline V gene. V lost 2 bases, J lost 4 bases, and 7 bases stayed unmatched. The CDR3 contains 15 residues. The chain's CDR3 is CASSYTRTGLYGYTF. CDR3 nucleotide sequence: TGTGCCAGCAGTTACACGCGGACAGGTCTCTATGGCTACACCTTC.

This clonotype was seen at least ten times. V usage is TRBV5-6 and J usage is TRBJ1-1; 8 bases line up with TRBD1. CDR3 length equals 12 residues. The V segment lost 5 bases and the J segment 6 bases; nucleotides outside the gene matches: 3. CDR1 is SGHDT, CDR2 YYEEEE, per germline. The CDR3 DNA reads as TGTGCCAGCAGAGTACAGGGGGCTGAAGCTTTCTTT. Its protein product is CASRVQGAEAFF.

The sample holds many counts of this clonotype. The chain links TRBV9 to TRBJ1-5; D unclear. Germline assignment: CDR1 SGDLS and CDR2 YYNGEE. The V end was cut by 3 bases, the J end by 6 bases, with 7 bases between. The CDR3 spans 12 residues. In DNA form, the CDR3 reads TGTGCCAGCAGCGCCCCGGCTCAGCCCCAGCATTTT. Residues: CASSAPAQPQHF.

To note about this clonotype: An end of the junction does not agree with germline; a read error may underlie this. Here the CDR3 reads CASSELDRGTETQYF. CDR3 coding DNA: TGTGCCAGCAGTGAACTGGACAGGGGAACAGAGACCCAGTACTTC. The chain couples TRBV10-3 to TRBJ2-5; 9 nucleotides agree with TRBD1. Germline V gives CDR1 ENHRY, CDR2 SYGVKD. The CDR3 consists of 15 residues.

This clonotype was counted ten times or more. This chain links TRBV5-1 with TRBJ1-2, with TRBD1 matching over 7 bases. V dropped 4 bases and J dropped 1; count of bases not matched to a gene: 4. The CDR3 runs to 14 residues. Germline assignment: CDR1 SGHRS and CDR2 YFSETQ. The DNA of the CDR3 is TGCGCCAGCAGCAGGGGACAGATTAACTATGGCTACACCTTC. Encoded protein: CASSRGQINYGYTF.

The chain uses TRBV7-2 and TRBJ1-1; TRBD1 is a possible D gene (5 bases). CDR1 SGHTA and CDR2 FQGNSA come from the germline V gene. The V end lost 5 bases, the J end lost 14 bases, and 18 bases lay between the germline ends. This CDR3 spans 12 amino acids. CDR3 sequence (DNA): TGTGCCAGCAGCCAAGGGGAGGGAGGATTATTCTTT. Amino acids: CASSQGEGGLFF.

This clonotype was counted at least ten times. CDR3 DNA sequence: TGCAGCGTTGGGATCACCCCTCTACTCGGCTACACCTTC. It codes for CSVGITPLLGYTF. J is TRBJ1-2 and V is TRBV29-1; D unresolved. This CDR3 has 13 amino acids. Germline V gives CDR1 SQVTM, CDR2 ANQGSEA. Trimming left V 4 bases short and J 8 bases short, with 17 bases between.

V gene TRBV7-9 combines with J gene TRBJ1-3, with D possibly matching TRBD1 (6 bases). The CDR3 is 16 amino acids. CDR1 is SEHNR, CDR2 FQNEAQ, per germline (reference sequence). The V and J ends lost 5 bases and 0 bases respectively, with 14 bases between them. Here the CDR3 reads CASSRSGGASGNTIYF. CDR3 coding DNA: TGTGCCAGCAGCCGTAGCGGGGGGGCCTCTGGAAACACCATATATTTT.

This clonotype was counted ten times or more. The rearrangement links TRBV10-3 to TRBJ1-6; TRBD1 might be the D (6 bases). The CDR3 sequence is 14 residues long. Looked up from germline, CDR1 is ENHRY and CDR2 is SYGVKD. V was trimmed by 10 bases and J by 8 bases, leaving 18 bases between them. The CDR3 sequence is CATATTGTDSPLHF. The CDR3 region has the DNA TGTGCCACCGCAACAACAGGGACTGATTCACCCCTCCACTTT.

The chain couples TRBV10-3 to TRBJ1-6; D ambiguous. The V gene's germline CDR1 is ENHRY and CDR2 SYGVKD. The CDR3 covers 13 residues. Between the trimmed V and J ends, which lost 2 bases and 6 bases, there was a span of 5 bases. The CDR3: CAISEGRNSPLHF. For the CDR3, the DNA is TGTGCCATCAGTGAGGGACGTAATTCACCCCTCCACTTT.